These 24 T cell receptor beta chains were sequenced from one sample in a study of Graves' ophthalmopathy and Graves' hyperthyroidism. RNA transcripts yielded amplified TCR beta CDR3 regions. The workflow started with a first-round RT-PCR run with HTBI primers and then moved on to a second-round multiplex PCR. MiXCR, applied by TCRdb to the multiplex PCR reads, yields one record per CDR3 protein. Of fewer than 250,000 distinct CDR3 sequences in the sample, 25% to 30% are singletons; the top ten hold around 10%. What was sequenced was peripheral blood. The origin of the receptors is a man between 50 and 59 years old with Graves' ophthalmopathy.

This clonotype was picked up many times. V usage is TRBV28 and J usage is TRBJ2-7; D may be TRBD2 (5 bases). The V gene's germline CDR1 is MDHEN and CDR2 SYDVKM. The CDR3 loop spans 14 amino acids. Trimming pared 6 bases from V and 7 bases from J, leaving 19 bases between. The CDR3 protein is CASRLSGLGREQYF. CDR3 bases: TGTGCCAGCAGACTATCCGGACTGGGCCGAGAGCAGTACTTC.

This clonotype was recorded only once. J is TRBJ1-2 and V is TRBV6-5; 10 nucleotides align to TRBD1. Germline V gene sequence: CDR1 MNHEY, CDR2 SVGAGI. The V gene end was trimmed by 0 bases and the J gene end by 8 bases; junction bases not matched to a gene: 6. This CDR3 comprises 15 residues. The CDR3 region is CASSYSRQGAYGYTF. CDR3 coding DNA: TGTGCCAGCAGTTACTCGAGACAGGGGGCGTACGGCTACACCTTC.

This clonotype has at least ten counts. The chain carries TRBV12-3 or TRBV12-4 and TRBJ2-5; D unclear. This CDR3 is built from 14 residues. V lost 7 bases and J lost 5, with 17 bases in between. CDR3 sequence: CASTLAGEVETQYF. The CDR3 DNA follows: TGTGCCAGCACCCTGGCTGGGGAAGTGGAGACCCAGTACTTC.

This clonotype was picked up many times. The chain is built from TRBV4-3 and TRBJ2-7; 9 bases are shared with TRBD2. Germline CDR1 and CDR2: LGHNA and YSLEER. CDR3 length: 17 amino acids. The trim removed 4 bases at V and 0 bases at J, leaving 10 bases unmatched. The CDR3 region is CASSLTASGKNSYEQYF. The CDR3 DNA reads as TGCGCCAGCAGCCTAACCGCTAGCGGGAAAAACTCCTACGAGCAGTACTTC.

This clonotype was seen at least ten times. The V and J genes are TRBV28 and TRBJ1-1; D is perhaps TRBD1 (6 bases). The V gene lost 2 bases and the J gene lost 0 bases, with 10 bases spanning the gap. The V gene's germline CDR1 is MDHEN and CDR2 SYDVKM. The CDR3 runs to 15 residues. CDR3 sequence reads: CASSLVRGVNTEAFF. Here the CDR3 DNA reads TGTGCCAGCAGTTTAGTCAGGGGCGTGAACACTGAAGCTTTCTTT.

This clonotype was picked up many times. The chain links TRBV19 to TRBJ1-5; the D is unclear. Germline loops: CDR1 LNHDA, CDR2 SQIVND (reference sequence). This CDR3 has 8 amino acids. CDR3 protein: CSNQPQHF. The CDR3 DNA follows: TGTAGCAATCAGCCCCAGCATTTT. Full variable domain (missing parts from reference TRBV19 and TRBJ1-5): DGGITQSPKYLFRKEGQNVTLSCEQNLNHDAMYWYRQDPGQGLRLIYYSQIVNDFQKGDIAEGYSVSREKKESFPLTVTSAQKNPTAFYLCSNQPQHFGDGTRLSIL.

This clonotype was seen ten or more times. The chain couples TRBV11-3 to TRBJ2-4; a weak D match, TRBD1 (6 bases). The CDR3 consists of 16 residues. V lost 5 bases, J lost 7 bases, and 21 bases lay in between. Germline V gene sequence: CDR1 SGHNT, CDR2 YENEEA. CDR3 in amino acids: CASSVRTAGSWNIQYF. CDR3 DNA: TGTGCCAGCAGCGTAAGGACAGCCGGCTCCTGGAACATTCAGTACTTC.

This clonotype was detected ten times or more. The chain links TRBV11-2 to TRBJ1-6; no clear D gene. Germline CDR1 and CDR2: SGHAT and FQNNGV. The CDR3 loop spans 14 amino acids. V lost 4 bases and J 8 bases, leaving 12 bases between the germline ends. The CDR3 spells CASSSDGRHSPLHF. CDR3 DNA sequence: TGTGCCAGCAGCTCGGACGGACGGCATTCACCCCTCCACTTT.

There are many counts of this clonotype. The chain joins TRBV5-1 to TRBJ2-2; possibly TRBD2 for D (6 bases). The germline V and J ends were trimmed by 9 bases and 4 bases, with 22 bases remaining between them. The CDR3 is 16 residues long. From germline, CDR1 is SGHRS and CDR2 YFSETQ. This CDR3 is CATRAQIAEPTGELFF. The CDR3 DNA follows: TGCGCCACAAGAGCACAAATAGCGGAACCCACCGGGGAGCTGTTTTTT.

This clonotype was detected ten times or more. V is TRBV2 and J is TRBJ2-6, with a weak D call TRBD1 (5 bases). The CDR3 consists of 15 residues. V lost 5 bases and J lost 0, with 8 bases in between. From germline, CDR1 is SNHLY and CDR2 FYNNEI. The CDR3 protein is CASSLDSSGANVLTF. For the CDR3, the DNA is TGTGCCAGCAGTCTCGACAGCTCTGGGGCCAACGTCCTGACTTTC.

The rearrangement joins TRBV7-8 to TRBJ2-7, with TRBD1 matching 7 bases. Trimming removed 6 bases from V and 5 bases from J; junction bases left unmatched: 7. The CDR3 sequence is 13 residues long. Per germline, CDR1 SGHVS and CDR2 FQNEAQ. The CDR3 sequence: CASSGIRGNEQYF. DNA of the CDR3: TGTGCCAGCAGTGGCATCAGGGGGAACGAGCAGTACTTC.

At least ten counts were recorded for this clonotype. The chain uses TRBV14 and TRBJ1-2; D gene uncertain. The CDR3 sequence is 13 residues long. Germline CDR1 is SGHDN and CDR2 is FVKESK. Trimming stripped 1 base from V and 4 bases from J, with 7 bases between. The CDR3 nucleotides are TGTGCCAGCAGCCAAGTTCTCGGCTATGGCTACACCTTC. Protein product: CASSQVLGYGYTF.

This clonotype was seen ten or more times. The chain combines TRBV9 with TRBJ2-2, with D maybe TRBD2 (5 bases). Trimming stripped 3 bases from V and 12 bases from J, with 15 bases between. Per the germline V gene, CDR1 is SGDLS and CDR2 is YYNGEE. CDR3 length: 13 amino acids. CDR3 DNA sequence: TGTGCCAGCAGCGAGGGAGTTCGTCAAAAGCTGTTTTTT. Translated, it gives CASSEGVRQKLFF.

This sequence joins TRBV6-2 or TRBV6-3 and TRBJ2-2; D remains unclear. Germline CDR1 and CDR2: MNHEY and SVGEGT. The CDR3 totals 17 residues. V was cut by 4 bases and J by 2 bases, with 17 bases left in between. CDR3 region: CASSSDREWANTGELFF. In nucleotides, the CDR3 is TGTGCCAGCAGTTCAGACCGTGAATGGGCTAACACCGGGGAGCTGTTTTTT.

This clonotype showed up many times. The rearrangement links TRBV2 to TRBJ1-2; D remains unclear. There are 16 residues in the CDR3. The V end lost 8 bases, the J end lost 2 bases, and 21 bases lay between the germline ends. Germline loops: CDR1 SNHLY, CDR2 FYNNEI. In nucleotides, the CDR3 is TGTGCCAGCTCCCTATTGGAGAGACAATACAACTATGGCTACACCTTC. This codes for CASSLLERQYNYGYTF.

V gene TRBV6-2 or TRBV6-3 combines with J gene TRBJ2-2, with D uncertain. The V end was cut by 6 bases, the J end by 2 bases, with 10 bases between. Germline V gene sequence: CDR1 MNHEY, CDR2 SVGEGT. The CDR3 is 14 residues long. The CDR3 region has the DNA TGTGCCAGCAGATCCTCAGTTAACACCGGGGAGCTGTTTTTT. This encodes CASRSSVNTGELFF.

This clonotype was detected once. The CDR3 DNA follows: TGCAGTGCTAGAGACGGGGCGGGGGTCCCTCAAGAGACCCAGTACTTC. Residues: CSARDGAGVPQETQYF. This chain connects TRBV20-1 to TRBJ2-5; TRBD2 matches 7 bases. V gave up 0 bases and J gave up 2 bases; unmatched junction bases: 9. The CDR3 is 16 residues long. Germline V gene lookup returns CDR1 DFQATT and CDR2 SNEGSKA (reference sequence).

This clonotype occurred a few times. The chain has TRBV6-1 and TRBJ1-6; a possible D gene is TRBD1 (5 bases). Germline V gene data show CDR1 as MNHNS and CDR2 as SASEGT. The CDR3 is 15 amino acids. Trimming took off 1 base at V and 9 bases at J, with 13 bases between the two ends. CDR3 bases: TGTGCCAGCAGTGAAGTCGGCAGGGACGGTTCACCCCTCCACTTT. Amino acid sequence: CASSEVGRDGSPLHF.

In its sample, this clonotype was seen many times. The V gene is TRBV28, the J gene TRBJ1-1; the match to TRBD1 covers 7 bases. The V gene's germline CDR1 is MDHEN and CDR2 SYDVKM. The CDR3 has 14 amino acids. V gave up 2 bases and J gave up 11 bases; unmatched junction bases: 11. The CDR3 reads CASSLDGRGVLAFF. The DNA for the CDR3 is TGTGCCAGCAGTTTAGACGGCAGGGGGGTATTGGCTTTCTTT.

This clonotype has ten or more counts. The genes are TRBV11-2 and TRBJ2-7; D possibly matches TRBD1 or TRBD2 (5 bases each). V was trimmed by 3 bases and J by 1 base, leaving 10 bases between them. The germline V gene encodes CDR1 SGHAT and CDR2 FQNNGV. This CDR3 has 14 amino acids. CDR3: CASSFGTDSYEQYF. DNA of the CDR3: TGTGCCAGCAGCTTCGGGACCGATTCCTACGAGCAGTACTTC.

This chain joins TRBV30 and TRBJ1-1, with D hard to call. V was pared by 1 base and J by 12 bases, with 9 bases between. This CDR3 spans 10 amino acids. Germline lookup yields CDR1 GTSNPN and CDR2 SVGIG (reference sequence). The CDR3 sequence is CAWSAAQTFF. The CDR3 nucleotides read TGTGCCTGGAGTGCCGCCCAAACTTTCTTT.

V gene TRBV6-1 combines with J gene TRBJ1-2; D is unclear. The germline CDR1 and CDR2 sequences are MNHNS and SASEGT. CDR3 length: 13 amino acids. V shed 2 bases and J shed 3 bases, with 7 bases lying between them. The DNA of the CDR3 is TGTGCCAGCAGTGAAAGTATCCACTATGGCTACACCTTC. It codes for CASSESIHYGYTF.

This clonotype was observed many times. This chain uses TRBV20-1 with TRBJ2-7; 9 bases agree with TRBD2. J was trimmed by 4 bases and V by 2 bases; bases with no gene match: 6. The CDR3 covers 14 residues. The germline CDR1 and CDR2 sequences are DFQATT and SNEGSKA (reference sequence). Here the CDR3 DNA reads TGCAGTGCTAGACCGGGACTAGCTTCGTACGAGCAGTACTTC. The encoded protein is CSARPGLASYEQYF.

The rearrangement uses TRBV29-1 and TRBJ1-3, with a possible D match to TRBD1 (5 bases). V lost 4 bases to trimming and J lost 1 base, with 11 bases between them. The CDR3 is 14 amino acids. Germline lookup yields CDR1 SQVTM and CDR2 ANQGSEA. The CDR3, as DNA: TGCAGCGTTGGGGGGTCTGGGTCTGGAAACACCATATATTTT. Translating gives CSVGGSGSGNTIYF.